The 6 T cell receptor beta chains given below trace back to one sample, sequenced in a study of vaccination and CD4 T cells after COVID-19. Treatment here: roughly 11-day PBMC culture with coronavirus spike peptide pools or control peptides (ViraFEST assay). Researchers used the Oncomine TCR Beta short-read assay to sequence DNA from cultured CD4+ T cells. TCRdb re-analysed the PCR reads in MiXCR, keeping a single row per CDR3 protein. The repertoire includes 10,000 to 15,000 distinct CDR3 sequences, just over 60% of them detected once, and about an eighth sits in the top ten. No antigen is known for these receptors. Sequenced sample: CD4+ T cells from blood, cultured in vitro. The receptor set was obtained from a human donor who had recovered from COVID-19.

The chain employs TRBV20-1 and TRBJ2-1; D unclear. The CDR3 has 11 amino acids. CDR1 is DFQATT, CDR2 SNEGSKA, per germline (reference sequence). V was clipped by 1 base and J by 4 bases, with 2 bases between them. CDR3 residues: CSARGYNEQFF. In DNA, the CDR3 is TGCAGTGCTAGAGGGTACAATGAGCAGTTCTTC.

This clonotype was observed once. The V gene is TRBV2, the J gene TRBJ2-7; 9 nucleotides match TRBD2. The CDR3 has 14 amino acids. The J segment lost 4 bases and the V segment lost 5 bases, leaving 6 bases of the junction unmatched. Germline assignment: CDR1 SNHLY and CDR2 FYNNEI. This chain's CDR3 is CASSYQRGAYEQYF. The CDR3 DNA is TGTGCCAGCAGTTACCAGCGGGGGGCTTACGAGCAGTACTTC.

The chain carries TRBV30 and TRBJ2-2; 12 bases align to TRBD2. V lost 0 bases and J lost 8; bases outside the gene matches: 13. This CDR3 has 18 amino acids. Per germline, CDR1 GTSNPN and CDR2 SVGIG (reference sequence). CDR3 sequence (DNA): TGTGCCTGGAGTGTAATGACTAGCGGGAGTTTAAAACGGGGGGAGCTGTTTTTT. The encoded protein is CAWSVMTSGSLKRGELFF.

The chain combines TRBV7-9 with TRBJ2-2, with TRBD2 as a possible D gene (5 bases). The CDR3 has 13 residues. Trimming left V 5 bases short and J 5 bases short, with 9 bases between. Germline CDR1 is SEHNR and CDR2 is FQNEAQ (reference sequence). For the CDR3, the DNA is TGTGCCAGCAGCCCCGGGGTGACCGGGGAGCTGTTTTTT. It translates to CASSPGVTGELFF.

The chain combines TRBV11-3 with TRBJ2-5, with TRBD1 matching over 9 bases. The CDR3 consists of 18 residues. CDR1 and CDR2 from the germline V gene are SGHNT and YENEEA. The junction had 20 bases not matched to a gene; V was cut back by 7 bases and J by 5 bases. The CDR3 DNA follows: TGTGCCAGCACCACCAGACAGGGGGAAGGGGAGGGCCTTGAGACCCAGTACTTC. Protein sequence: CASTTRQGEGEGLETQYF. The full variable domain, completed using reference TRBV11-3 and TRBJ2-5, is EAGVVQSPRYKIIEKKQPVAFWCNPISGHNTLYWYLQNLGQGPELLIRYENEEAVDDSQLPKDRFSAERLKGVDSTLKIQPAELGDSAVYLCASTTRQGEGEGLETQYFGPGTRLLVL.

The rearrangement uses TRBV6-1 and TRBJ1-1; D call uncertain. CDR1 is MNHNS, CDR2 SASEGT, per germline. V lost 3 bases to trimming and J lost 5 bases, with 10 bases between them. This CDR3 has 13 residues. CDR3 DNA: TGTGCCAGCAGTGACCGGTCGGGGACTGAAGCTTTCTTT. Translation: CASSDRSGTEAFF.